The 19 T cell receptor beta chains given below trace back to one sample, sequenced in a study of blood T cell repertoires in COVID-19. Sequenced by immunoSEQ multiplex PCR; TCRdb stores in-frame clones only, minus some. The sample records about 70,000 clones, approximately 80% being singletons. Sequenced: peripheral blood. These TCRs come from a man aged 65 to 85 who had recovered from COVID-19.

The chain uses TRBV18 and TRBJ2-7, with TRBD2 identical over 7 bases. V lost 6 bases, J lost 2 bases, and 7 bases stayed unmatched. The CDR3 extends over 14 amino acids. The germline V gene has CDR1 KGHSH and CDR2 LQKENI. In DNA form, the CDR3 reads TGTGCCAGCTCCCCAGCGGGGTCAACCTACGAGCAGTACTTC. Its protein is CASSPAGSTYEQYF.

The chain employs TRBV19 and TRBJ1-4, with D maybe TRBD1 (6 bases). CDR1 LNHDA and CDR2 SQIVND come from the germline V gene (reference sequence). The CDR3 runs 13 residues. The ends were cut back, 5 bases at V and 5 bases at J, with 9 bases in the middle. CDR3 sequence: CASSRGGNEKLFF. The CDR3 nucleotides read TGTGCCAGTAGTCGGGGGGGCAATGAAAAACTGTTTTTT. The entire variable domain, with the rest obtained from reference TRBV19 and TRBJ1-4, is as follows: DGGITQSPKYLFRKEGQNVTLSCEQNLNHDAMYWYRQDPGQGLRLIYYSQIVNDFQKGDIAEGYSVSREKKESFPLTVTSAQKNPTAFYLCASSRGGNEKLFFGSGTQLSVL.

The chain uses TRBV7-9 and TRBJ1-2; no reliable D call. Germline CDR1 SEHNR, CDR2 FQNEAQ (reference sequence). The length of the CDR3 is 13 residues. Trimming pared 3 bases from V and 4 bases from J, leaving 9 bases between. The CDR3 sequence: CASSFPGSYGYTF. The CDR3 nucleotides read TGTGCCAGCAGCTTCCCAGGTTCCTATGGCTACACCTTC. The complete variable domain, with remaining parts taken from reference TRBV7-9 and TRBJ1-2, reads DTGVSQNPRHKITKRGQNVTFRCDPISEHNRLYWYRQTLGQGPEFLTYFQNEAQLEKSRLLSDRFSAERPKGSFSTLEIQRTEQGDSAMYLCASSFPGSYGYTFGSGTRLTVV.

The V call is TRBV15, the J call TRBJ2-5; D is possibly TRBD1 (6 bases). The germline V gene encodes CDR1 LNHNV and CDR2 YYDKDF (reference sequence). There are 15 residues in the CDR3. With 0 bases removed from V and 2 bases from J, the gap between germline ends came to 10 bases. Here the CDR3 reads CATSRDHGQQETQYF. CDR3 coding DNA: TGTGCCACCAGCAGAGATCATGGACAGCAAGAGACCCAGTACTTC.

This clone appeared a few times. The chain is built from TRBV6-1 and TRBJ1-5; D gene ambiguous. V was clipped by 3 bases and J by 9 bases, with 15 bases between them. This CDR3 spans 14 amino acids. Germline V gene sequence: CDR1 MNHNS, CDR2 SASEGT. The CDR3 DNA reads TGTGCCAGCAGTGAGAAAGTTGTAGCGGGGCCCCAGCATTTT. It specifies CASSEKVVAGPQHF.

The chain carries TRBV6-2 or TRBV6-3 and TRBJ2-2; D possibly corresponds to TRBD1 (5 bases). V was shortened by 2 bases and J by 2 bases, with 9 bases between the two germline ends. The CDR3 length is 15 residues. Germline loops: CDR1 MNHEY, CDR2 SVGEGT. CDR3 sequence reads: CASSYRQGNTGELFF. DNA for the CDR3: TGTGCCAGCAGTTACCGCCAGGGCAACACCGGGGAGCTGTTTTTT.

This clone was detected only a few times. The chain has TRBV7-2 and TRBJ1-2; tentative D call: TRBD1 (6 bases). The CDR3 totals 15 residues. With 0 bases removed from V and 4 bases from J, the gap between germline ends came to 12 bases. Germline V gives CDR1 SGHTA, CDR2 FQGNSA. This chain's CDR3 is CASSLANRAGYGYTF. In DNA form, the CDR3 reads TGTGCCAGCAGCTTAGCAAACAGGGCAGGCTATGGCTACACCTTC.

The DNA of the CDR3 is TGTGCCGTGTCCCCAGATTCCTACGAGCAGTACTTC. This sequence encodes CAVSPDSYEQYF. The chain uses TRBV30 and TRBJ2-7; no reliable D call. The CDR3 is made up of 12 amino acids. V was clipped by 8 bases and J by 1 base, with 12 bases between them. CDR1 GTSNPN and CDR2 SVGIG come from the germline V gene (reference sequence).

This chain uses TRBV28 with TRBJ1-1; 7 bases agree with TRBD1. The germline V gene has CDR1 MDHEN and CDR2 SYDVKM. The CDR3 totals 18 residues. After removal of 6 bases from V and 3 bases from J, the junction contained 19 bases not matched to a gene. Here the CDR3 reads CASRNPGGRKSYDTEAFF. CDR3 DNA sequence: TGTGCCAGCAGAAACCCAGGGGGAAGAAAGTCCTATGACACTGAAGCTTTCTTT.

This chain joins TRBV4-1 and TRBJ2-7; D possibly corresponds to TRBD1 (6 bases). CDR1 and CDR2 (germline): MGHRA, YSYEKL. Deletions cut 3 bases from V and 0 bases from J, with 15 bases between. CDR3 length: 16 residues. The chain's CDR3 is CASSQEQGALSYEQYF. CDR3 nucleotide sequence: TGCGCCAGCAGCCAGGAACAGGGTGCCCTCTCCTACGAGCAGTACTTC.

This chain joins TRBV20-1 and TRBJ2-7; unclear D gene. This CDR3 is built from 11 residues. In germline, CDR1 is DFQATT, CDR2 SNEGSKA (reference sequence). Trimming took off 6 bases at V and 2 bases at J, with 8 bases between the two ends. CDR3 sequence: CSATLAYEQYF. In nucleotides, the CDR3 is TGCAGTGCGACACTGGCCTACGAGCAGTACTTC.

The V call is TRBV19, the J call TRBJ1-2; the match to TRBD1 covers 8 bases. V dropped 3 bases and J dropped 0; count of bases not matched to a gene: 6. This CDR3 has 16 amino acids. Germline CDR1 is LNHDA and CDR2 is SQIVND (reference sequence). The CDR3: CASSMWTGTSNYGYTF. The CDR3 nucleotides are TGTGCCAGTAGTATGTGGACAGGGACCTCTAACTATGGCTACACCTTC.

The genes are TRBV5-4 and TRBJ2-7; a weak D match, TRBD2 (6 bases). There are 13 residues in the CDR3. The V gene's germline CDR1 is SGHNT and CDR2 YYREEE (reference sequence). V was shortened by 5 bases and J by 0 bases, with 9 bases between the two germline ends. The CDR3 region has the DNA TGTGCCAGCAGGAGGGACTCCTCCTACGAGCAGTACTTC. Its translation is CASRRDSSYEQYF.

The chain recombines TRBV7-2 with TRBJ1-5; D gene unclear. The CDR3 has 15 amino acids. The V gene lost 3 bases and the J gene lost 1 base, with 10 bases spanning the gap. The germline V gene encodes CDR1 SGHTA and CDR2 FQGNSA. The CDR3 DNA reads as TGTGCCAGCAGCTTGTTCGGAGTAAGCAATCAGCCCCAGCATTTT. Its translation is CASSLFGVSNQPQHF.

This rearrangement joins TRBV3-1 (or the pseudogene TRBV3-2) to TRBJ2-5; 9 bases match TRBD1. CDR3 length: 17 residues. Germline values: CDR1 LGHDT, CDR2 YNNKEL (reference sequence). J gave up 4 bases and V 1 base, and 10 bases lay outside the gene matches. The CDR3 DNA follows: TGTGCCAGCAGCCAAGGCTCCGGGACAGGGCGGCGAGAGACCCAGTACTTC. Protein sequence: CASSQGSGTGRRETQYF.

Here the CDR3 DNA reads TGTGCCAGCAGCCTAGACAGGGAGAACTATGGCTACACCTTC. Protein product: CASSLDRENYGYTF. This chain uses TRBV5-4 with TRBJ1-2; 7 bases align to TRBD1. The CDR3 sequence is 14 residues long. From germline, CDR1 is SGHNT and CDR2 YYREEE (reference sequence). J lost 2 bases, V lost 4 bases, and 5 bases had no gene match.

This clone was recorded many times. CDR3: CAIRGLAVSETGDTQYF. The CDR3 DNA follows: TGTGCCATCAGAGGACTAGCGGTTTCGGAAACGGGGGATACGCAGTATTTT. The genes are TRBV10-3 and TRBJ2-3; 10 positions match TRBD2. Germline V gives CDR1 ENHRY, CDR2 SYGVKD. The CDR3 totals 17 residues. V was pared by 6 bases and J by 6 bases, with 15 bases of the junction left unmatched.

The V call is TRBV7-2, the J call TRBJ2-7, with 9 bases fitting TRBD2. The CDR3 has 14 amino acids. J was trimmed by 2 bases and V by 5 bases; bases with no gene match: 4. Germline CDR1 and CDR2: SGHTA and FQGNSA. CDR3 region: CASSASGGPYEQYF. The CDR3 nucleotides read TGTGCCAGCAGCGCAAGCGGGGGGCCCTACGAGCAGTACTTC.

The chain carries TRBV5-1 and TRBJ2-7; TRBD1 agrees at 9 bases. Germline V gene data show CDR1 as SGHRS and CDR2 as YFSETQ. The CDR3 is 15 residues long. Unmatched junction bases numbered 7, after V lost 3 bases and J lost 3 bases. In nucleotides, the CDR3 is TGCGCCAGCAGCTACCCCGGGACAGGGTTCTACGAGCAGTACTTC. It yields the protein CASSYPGTGFYEQYF.